Sequencing of this T cell receptor beta chain was carried out in a study of monozygotic twins with inflammatory bowel disease. The CDR3 covers 13 residues. Germline values: CDR1 DFQATT, CDR2 SNEGSKA (reference sequence). Findings and caveats of the study: Relative to healthy twins, IBD patients had fewer clonotypes in common with others, a gap that was especially apparent with disease activity.

Every TCR library drew on 3,500 to 4,000 ng of total RNA. TCRdb re-called the 5' RACE reads, yielding one record per CDR3 amino acid sequence without DNA. The sample table sets out 330,000 or so distinct CDR3 sequences. Remarks on this clonotype: The antigen remains unidentified.

Sequenced material: blood. This TCR was recovered from a human donor with ulcerative colitis or Crohn's disease, or a healthy co-twin of an affected twin (not recorded which). The chain uses TRBV20-1 and TRBJ1-1; the TCRdb call, TRBD1, lacks DNA for checking. CDR3 sequence: CSAGLTGGSEAFF.